These 22 T cell receptor beta chains were all obtained from the same sample, sequenced in a study of T cell responses to AZD1222 COVID-19 vaccine. The protocol was immunoSEQ multiplex PCR, while the TCRdb copy is restricted to in-frame clones and leaves out a portion. This table holds 120,000 to 150,000 clones, 91% found once. This specimen was peripheral blood, taken 28 days after the second AZD1222 dose. These receptor sequences come from an adult who received the AZD1222 COVID-19 vaccine.

CDR3 coding DNA: TGTGCCAGTAGTAAGTCTTTGATTAGCAATCAGCCCCAGCATTTT. Its translation: CASSKSLISNQPQHF. The rearrangement uses TRBV19 and TRBJ1-5; no reliable D call. The length of the CDR3 is 15 residues. Trimming stripped 4 bases from V and 0 bases from J, with 10 bases between. In germline, CDR1 is LNHDA, CDR2 SQIVND (reference sequence).

This clone was observed a handful of times. The V call is TRBV9, the J call TRBJ2-5, with D unclear. V lost 1 base to trimming and J lost 4 bases, with 35 bases between them. The germline V gene encodes CDR1 SGDLS and CDR2 YYNGEE. CDR3 size: 22 residues. The chain's CDR3 is CASSVKHPSALVHRARRETQYF. The CDR3 region has the DNA TGTGCCAGCAGCGTAAAGCACCCGAGTGCTTTGGTTCACCGGGCCAGACGAGAGACCCAGTACTTC.

This clone was picked up a small number of times. The chain has TRBV29-1 and TRBJ2-7; D is perhaps TRBD2 (6 bases). The germline gives CDR1 SQVTM, CDR2 ANQGSEA. The CDR3 extends over 12 amino acids. Trimming removed 4 bases at V and 3 bases at J, with 10 bases between. The CDR3 spells CSVAAGNYEQYF. The CDR3 DNA is TGCAGCGTTGCTGCGGGAAACTACGAGCAGTACTTC.

The J gene is TRBJ2-1, the V gene TRBV7-6; 8 nucleotides match TRBD1. The V gene end was trimmed by 1 base and the J gene end by 5 bases; junction bases not matched to a gene: 4. There are 15 residues in the CDR3. CDR1 SGHVS and CDR2 FNYEAQ come from the germline V gene. The CDR3 loop is CASSLGQGRNNEQFF. The CDR3 DNA reads TGTGCCAGCAGCTTAGGACAGGGGCGTAACAATGAGCAGTTCTTC.

The chain couples TRBV5-1 to TRBJ2-5, with no clear D. The CDR3 extends over 14 amino acids. CDR1 and CDR2 from the germline V gene are SGHRS and YFSETQ. Trimming stripped 1 base from V and 5 bases from J, with 12 bases between. The CDR3, as DNA: TGCGCCAGCAGCTTGAATCCAGGTCCGGAGACCCAGTACTTC. This encodes CASSLNPGPETQYF.

J is TRBJ1-1 and V is TRBV12-3 or TRBV12-4, with a weak D call TRBD1 (5 bases). V was shortened by 5 bases and J by 0 bases, with 7 bases between the two germline ends. This CDR3 spans 13 amino acids. As DNA, the CDR3 is TGTGCCAGCAGTGGGACGGTGAACACTGAAGCTTTCTTT. This encodes CASSGTVNTEAFF.

The chain joins TRBV6-4 to TRBJ2-5; 7 bases match TRBD2. CDR1 is MRHNA and CDR2 is SNTAGT in the germline V gene. The CDR3 is made up of 14 amino acids. The ends lost 3 bases at V and 3 bases at J; junction bases unmatched: 4. CDR3 nucleotide sequence: TGTGCCAGCAGTGAGAGCGGGGACGAAGAGACCCAGTACTTC. The encoded protein is CASSESGDEETQYF.

The chain recombines TRBV7-9 with TRBJ1-2; D possibly corresponds to TRBD1 (5 bases). The V end was cut by 5 bases, the J end by 8 bases, with 15 bases between. Germline CDR1 is SEHNR and CDR2 is FQNEAQ (reference sequence). The CDR3 runs 13 residues. CDR3 nucleotides: TGTGCCAGCAGCCCGGGGACTGAGTCAGGCTACACCTTC. It specifies CASSPGTESGYTF. Variable domain in full (rest from reference TRBV7-9 and TRBJ1-2): DTGVSQNPRHKITKRGQNVTFRCDPISEHNRLYWYRQTLGQGPEFLTYFQNEAQLEKSRLLSDRFSAERPKGSFSTLEIQRTEQGDSAMYLCASSPGTESGYTFGSGTRLTVV.

This clone was detected only once. The gene calls are TRBV7-9 and TRBJ2-3; 12 positions match TRBD2. V shed 2 bases and J 4 bases; nucleotides not matched to a gene: 7. CDR1 is SEHNR, CDR2 FQNEAQ, per germline (reference sequence). The CDR3 covers 17 residues. DNA of the CDR3: TGTGCCAGCAGCTTACTAGCGGGGGGGCCGGTCGCAGATACGCAGTATTTT. Translating gives CASSLLAGGPVADTQYF.

The chain joins TRBV29-1 to TRBJ1-2; TRBD1 is a possible D gene (6 bases). Germline V gene lookup returns CDR1 SQVTM and CDR2 ANQGSEA. The CDR3 has 15 residues. Trimming took 4 bases from V and 7 from J, leaving 22 bases between them. In nucleotides, the CDR3 is TGCAGCGTTGCCCTTCTTCGGAGGGGGGAATCTGGCTACACCTTC. This gives the protein CSVALLRRGESGYTF.

J is TRBJ1-1 and V is TRBV19; D call uncertain. Germline values: CDR1 LNHDA, CDR2 SQIVND (reference sequence). Trimming removed 2 bases at V and 0 bases at J, with 7 bases between. This CDR3 region has 14 residues. The CDR3 sequence: CASSISRMNTEAFF. The CDR3 nucleotides read TGTGCCAGTAGTATATCACGGATGAACACTGAAGCTTTCTTT.

The chain combines TRBV29-1 with TRBJ2-5, with 14 bases matching TRBD2. Germline CDR1 SQVTM, CDR2 ANQGSEA. This CDR3 has 15 residues. The junction had 7 bases not matched to a gene; V was cut back by 5 bases and J by 5 bases. This CDR3 is CSVSGTSGSRETQYF. In nucleotides, the CDR3 is TGCAGCGTTTCCGGGACTAGCGGGAGCCGGGAGACCCAGTACTTC.

In its sample, this clone was seen once. The J gene is TRBJ1-2, the V gene TRBV5-1; no firm D call. The length of the CDR3 is 11 residues. Germline loops: CDR1 SGHRS, CDR2 YFSETQ. V shed 7 bases and J shed 2 bases, with 6 bases lying between them. The CDR3 protein is CASGENYGYTF. The CDR3 DNA sequence: TGCGCCAGCGGAGAGAACTATGGCTACACCTTC.

This rearrangement joins TRBV5-1 to TRBJ2-3; 9 bases map to TRBD1. There are 16 residues in the CDR3. Trimming removed 6 bases from V and 0 bases from J; junction bases left unmatched: 8. Germline loops: CDR1 SGHRS, CDR2 YFSETQ. The CDR3: CASTSSGTGSTDTQYF. The CDR3 DNA sequence: TGCGCCAGCACCTCCTCCGGGACAGGGAGCACAGATACGCAGTATTTT.

The CDR3 loop is CASSVDLGVPYYGYTF. Here the CDR3 DNA reads TGTGCCAGCAGCGTAGATTTGGGGGTTCCCTACTATGGCTACACCTTC. The chain links TRBV9 to TRBJ1-2; maybe TRBD1 (5 bases). Germline CDR1 is SGDLS and CDR2 is YYNGEE. Trimming shortened V by 0 bases and J by 3 bases, and 15 bases separated the two germline ends. This CDR3 has 16 amino acids. Full variable domain (rest looked up from reference TRBV9 and TRBJ1-2): DSGVTQTPKHLITATGQRVTLRCSPRSGDLSVYWYQQSLDQGLQFLIQYYNGEERAKGNILERFSAQQFPDLHSELNLSSLELGDSALYFCASSVDLGVPYYGYTFGSGTRLTVV.

V and J are TRBV7-6 and TRBJ2-5, with 9 bases matching TRBD2. CDR3 size: 15 residues. CDR1 is SGHVS and CDR2 is FNYEAQ in the germline V gene. Unmatched junction bases numbered 9, after V lost 5 bases and J lost 5 bases. CDR3 sequence: CASSALSGRQETQYF. DNA of the CDR3: TGTGCCAGCAGCGCCCTTAGCGGGAGACAGGAGACCCAGTACTTC. Full variable domain (outside the CDR3, taken from reference TRBV7-6 and TRBJ2-5): GAGVSQSPRYKVTKRGQDVALRCDPISGHVSLYWYRQALGQGPEFLTYFNYEAQQDKSGLPNDRFSAERPEGSISTLTIQRTEQRDSAMYRCASSALSGRQETQYFGPGTRLLVL.

J is TRBJ1-2 and V is TRBV7-2; D uncertain. V was trimmed by 1 base and J by 2 bases, leaving 5 bases between them. The CDR3 extends over 13 amino acids. CDR1 and CDR2 (germline): SGHTA, FQGNSA. CDR3 residues: CASSLDQNYGYTF. The CDR3 nucleotides are TGTGCCAGCAGCTTAGACCAAAACTATGGCTACACCTTC.

The chain is built from TRBV30 and TRBJ1-3; D may be TRBD1 (6 bases). CDR3 length equals 13 residues. Trimming left V 3 bases short and J 1 base short, with 7 bases between. CDR1 GTSNPN and CDR2 SVGIG come from the germline V gene (reference sequence). The CDR3 loop is CAWSQGSGNTIYF. The CDR3 nucleotides read TGTGCCTGGAGCCAGGGGTCTGGAAACACCATATATTTT.

The rearrangement links TRBV12-3 or TRBV12-4 to TRBJ1-5; D gene uncertain. The CDR3 is 13 amino acids. Deletions cut 2 bases from V and 5 bases from J, with 7 bases between. CDR3 in amino acids: CASSLTPYQPQHF. In nucleotides, the CDR3 is TGTGCCAGCAGTTTAACCCCTTATCAGCCCCAGCATTTT.

V gene TRBV30 combines with J gene TRBJ1-6; 12 bases are shared with TRBD1. With V trimmed by 5 bases and J by 5 bases, 16 bases remained unmatched. The germline V gene has CDR1 GTSNPN and CDR2 SVGIG (reference sequence). This CDR3 region has 19 residues. CDR3 in amino acids: CAWSRDRGHPTSNNSPLHF. CDR3 nucleotide sequence: TGTGCCTGGTCCCGGGACAGGGGGCATCCAACTTCTAATAATTCACCCCTCCACTTT.

V and J are TRBV5-1 and TRBJ2-3; 14 bases match TRBD2. With V trimmed by 6 bases and J by 0 bases, 12 bases remained unmatched. The germline V gene encodes CDR1 SGHRS and CDR2 YFSETQ. This CDR3 has 19 amino acids. CDR3 sequence (DNA): TGCGCCAGCACCTTACTAGGGACTAGCGGGGGCGGGAGCACAGATACGCAGTATTTT. Its translation is CASTLLGTSGGGSTDTQYF.

V usage is TRBV2 and J usage is TRBJ1-4; possibly TRBD1 for D (6 bases). V was shortened by 5 bases and J by 4 bases, with 11 bases between the two germline ends. Germline assignment: CDR1 SNHLY and CDR2 FYNNEI. This CDR3 is built from 14 residues. DNA of the CDR3: TGTGCCAGCAGTCCCGACAGGCTTAATGAAAAACTGTTTTTT. Its translation is CASSPDRLNEKLFF.